Below are 19 T cell receptor beta chains sequenced from a single sample in a study of CD8 T cells in ankylosing spondylitis (TCRdb year 2017). Receptors were amplified or captured by 5' RACE. Sequencing instrument: Illumina HiSeq 2500. Using fastp trimming at Q25 and MiXCR clonotype assembly, TCRdb reanalyzed the public sequencing data and kept in-frame beta chains. CDR3 protein sequences are deduplicated, and each keeps its most common genes and DNA. For this sample the table gives approximately 240,000 distinct CDR3 sequences, of which over 9.5% were detected only once. The ten largest make up less than 3% of the sample. The specimen was blood, either unsorted or a sorted T cell fraction (not recorded which). The receptors stem from a male donor with ankylosing spondylitis or in good health (not recorded which).

This clonotype was detected many times. The chain recombines TRBV7-2 with TRBJ2-7; D is possibly TRBD1 (6 bases). Between the trimmed V and J ends, which lost 2 bases and 1 base, there was a span of 12 bases. The CDR3 is 15 residues long. Germline CDR1 SGHTA, CDR2 FQGNSA. The DNA for the CDR3 is TGTGCCAGCAGCTTAAAGGTGACAGGATCCTACGAGCAGTACTTC. It yields the protein CASSLKVTGSYEQYF. Full variable domain (remainder filled in from reference TRBV7-2 and TRBJ2-7): GAGVSQSPSNKVTEKGKDVELRCDPISGHTALYWYRQSLGQGLEFLIYFQGNSAPDKSGLPSDRFSAERTGGSVSTLTIQRTQQEDSAVYLCASSLKVTGSYEQYFGPGTRLTVT.

This clonotype was observed a few times. CDR3: CASSLVSAGSYEQYF. The CDR3, as DNA: TGCGCCAGCAGCTTGGTGTCTGCCGGCTCCTACGAGCAGTACTTC. The J gene is TRBJ2-7, the V gene TRBV5-1, with D hard to call. V lost 0 bases, J lost 0 bases, and 10 bases lay in between. Germline CDR1 and CDR2: SGHRS and YFSETQ. CDR3 size: 15 residues.

V is TRBV5-6 and J is TRBJ2-1, with 7 bases aligning to TRBD2. Germline V gene lookup returns CDR1 SGHDT and CDR2 YYEEEE. Trimming at V came to 4 bases and at J to 7 bases, leaving 17 bases not matched to a gene. The CDR3 extends over 17 amino acids. DNA of the CDR3: TGTGCCAGCAGCACCGAACTGGGGGGGAAGGGAAAAAATGAGCAGTTCTTC. This gives the protein CASSTELGGKGKNEQFF.

This clonotype occurred once. The V call is TRBV7-6, the J call TRBJ2-7, with D maybe TRBD1 (6 bases). V gave up 2 bases and J gave up 6 bases, with 14 bases separating them. This CDR3 region has 14 residues. Looked up from germline, CDR1 is SGHVS and CDR2 is FNYEAQ. DNA of the CDR3: TGTGCCAGCAGCTTAAAAACAGGGAGCAGCGAGCAGTACTTC. It yields the protein CASSLKTGSSEQYF.

The chain recombines TRBV7-2 with TRBJ2-2, with TRBD1 matching 7 bases. J was trimmed by 4 bases and V by 4 bases; bases with no gene match: 3. Germline values: CDR1 SGHTA, CDR2 FQGNSA. The CDR3 length is 14 residues. DNA of the CDR3: TGTGCCAGCAGCTCCCGACAGGGCACCGGGGAGCTGTTTTTT. Protein product: CASSSRQGTGELFF. Full variable domain (rest looked up from reference TRBV7-2 and TRBJ2-2): GAGVSQSPSNKVTEKGKDVELRCDPISGHTALYWYRQSLGQGLEFLIYFQGNSAPDKSGLPSDRFSAERTGGSVSTLTIQRTQQEDSAVYLCASSSRQGTGELFFGEGSRLTVL.

This clonotype was seen ten or more times. The V and J genes are TRBV5-1 and TRBJ1-1; D may be TRBD1 (6 bases). This CDR3 region has 16 residues. Per germline, CDR1 SGHRS and CDR2 YFSETQ. With 0 bases removed from V and 1 base from J, the gap between germline ends came to 13 bases. CDR3 DNA sequence: TGCGCCAGCAGCTTGGCCGGGAACAGGGCGAACACTGAAGCTTTCTTT. Amino acids: CASSLAGNRANTEAFF.

Ten or more counts support this clonotype. CDR3 sequence reads: CSVRSGDQPQHF. In nucleotides, the CDR3 is TGCAGTGTTAGGTCGGGCGATCAGCCCCAGCATTTT. The chain links TRBV20-1 to TRBJ1-5; D unresolved. Trimming took off 7 bases at V and 5 bases at J, with 12 bases between the two ends. This CDR3 spans 12 amino acids. Germline CDR1 reads DFQATT; CDR2 reads SNEGSKA (reference sequence).

This clonotype was counted a few times. CDR3 coding DNA: TGTGCCAGCAGCCAAGTGTTCAGCGCCTCTCGGGGGCAGTTCTTC. Protein: CASSQVFSASRGQFF. V is TRBV3-1 and J is TRBJ2-1; D is possibly TRBD2 (5 bases). The germline gives CDR1 LGHDT, CDR2 YNNKEL (reference sequence). Trimming pared 1 base from V and 12 bases from J, leaving 19 bases between. This CDR3 spans 15 amino acids.

The chain is built from TRBV11-2 and TRBJ2-3; TRBD2 is a possible D gene (6 bases). This CDR3 comprises 15 residues. The V gene's germline CDR1 is SGHAT and CDR2 FQNNGV. With 3 bases removed from V and 2 bases from J, the gap between germline ends came to 12 bases. This CDR3 reads CASSFPGLPTDTQYF. The CDR3 DNA follows: TGTGCCAGCAGCTTCCCGGGACTTCCCACAGATACGCAGTATTTT.

The chain uses TRBV7-9 and TRBJ2-3; possibly TRBD2 for D (6 bases). Trimming removed 3 bases at V and 1 base at J, with 11 bases between. Germline-derived CDR1 and CDR2 are SEHNR and FQNEAQ (reference sequence). This CDR3 has 15 amino acids. The CDR3 reads CASSFGGARTDTQYF. CDR3 in DNA: TGTGCCAGCAGCTTTGGAGGGGCCCGCACAGATACGCAGTATTTT.

The rearrangement joins TRBV7-8 to TRBJ1-5; TRBD1 might be the D (6 bases). Germline V gene data show CDR1 as SGHVS and CDR2 as FQNEAQ. Trimming pared 4 bases from V and 3 bases from J, leaving 22 bases between. CDR3 length: 18 amino acids. For the CDR3, the DNA is TGTGCCAGCAGCTCCCAGGGGAGGCAGGCGGGCCTCAATCAGCCCCAGCATTTT. This translates into CASSSQGRQAGLNQPQHF.

This clonotype has ten or more counts. The rearrangement links TRBV4-1 to TRBJ2-7; D not resolved. Germline loops: CDR1 MGHRA, CDR2 YSYEKL. CDR3 length equals 15 residues. Trimming cost V 1 base and J 4 bases, with 14 bases left between them. Here the CDR3 DNA reads TGCGCCAGCAGCCAAGCAGGCCAGAGGCCGTACGAGCAGTACTTC. It encodes CASSQAGQRPYEQYF.

The V call is TRBV3-1, the J call TRBJ2-1; a possible D gene is TRBD2 (7 bases). Germline CDR1 reads LGHDT; CDR2 reads YNNKEL (reference sequence). Trimming cost V 4 bases and J 4 bases, with 14 bases left between them. This CDR3 spans 15 amino acids. In DNA form, the CDR3 reads TGTGCCAGCAGCCCGCCCGGGGGGCTTTACAATGAGCAGTTCTTC. This codes for CASSPPGGLYNEQFF.

A remark on this clonotype: Without the conserved terminal phenylalanine or tryptophan, this CDR3 likely stems from a read error. The genes are TRBV7-2 and TRBJ2-3; a weak D match, TRBD2 (5 bases). This CDR3 comprises 15 residues. Trimming took off 2 bases at V and 0 bases at J, with 9 bases between the two ends. CDR1 is SGHTA, CDR2 FQGNSA, per germline. The CDR3 protein is CASSLTSGSTDTQYL. The DNA of the CDR3 is TGTGCCAGCAGCTTAACGAGCGGCAGCACAGATACGCAGTATCTT.

In its sample, this clonotype was seen a few times. This sequence joins TRBV11-3 and TRBJ2-4, with 7 positions matching TRBD1. This CDR3 is 15 amino acids long. Germline trimming cut 6 bases from V and 7 bases from J; bases unmatched to any gene: 12. The germline V gene encodes CDR1 SGHNT and CDR2 YENEEA. DNA for the CDR3: TGTGCCAGCAGTGGACAGTCAGGGGGATGGAACATTCAGTACTTC. It specifies CASSGQSGGWNIQYF.

This clonotype came up a few times. The rearrangement joins TRBV2 to TRBJ1-1; D call uncertain. This CDR3 region has 12 residues. Germline values: CDR1 SNHLY, CDR2 FYNNEI. V lost 6 bases, J lost 2 bases, and 7 bases lay in between. This CDR3 is CASRQENTEAFF. The CDR3 bases are TGTGCCAGCAGACAAGAAAACACTGAAGCTTTCTTT.

About this clonotype itself: A clone one base away is much larger, so this may be a read error. The chain joins TRBV19 to TRBJ2-2; D could derive from TRBD1 or TRBD2 (7 bases each). Germline V gives CDR1 LNHDA, CDR2 SQIVND (reference sequence). The CDR3 spans 16 residues. The V gene lost 3 bases and the J gene lost 7 bases, with 18 bases spanning the gap. In nucleotides, the CDR3 is TGTGCCAGTAGTATGGCTCAGGGGGGGTACATCGGGGAGCTGTTTTTT. It encodes CASSMAQGGYIGELFF.

Details on this clonotype: It may be a read error: a sequence one base away is much more abundant. V gene TRBV20-1 combines with J gene TRBJ2-5, with 10 positions matching TRBD2. Germline V gene sequence: CDR1 DFQATT, CDR2 SNEGSKA (reference sequence). This CDR3 region has 15 residues. The CDR3 protein is CCAISGLAGEETQYF. The CDR3 DNA reads TGCTGTGCCATTTCGGGGCTAGCGGGAGAAGAGACCCAGTACTTC.

The chain employs TRBV5-1 and TRBJ2-2, with D perhaps being TRBD1 or TRBD2 (5 bases each). V was trimmed by 4 bases and J by 4 bases, leaving 14 bases between them. CDR1 SGHRS and CDR2 YFSETQ come from the germline V gene. The CDR3 contains 15 residues. The CDR3 spells CASSTGTSTTGELFF. The CDR3 DNA reads TGCGCCAGCAGCACGGGGACCTCGACCACCGGGGAGCTGTTTTTT.